The following is a T cell receptor beta chain sequence with its context. Its antigen remains unknown. This sample was taken from a study of post-analysis software for immune sequencing data. Study findings and constraints: Five TRBV segments, including TRBV5-6, TRBV5-1 and TRBV20-1, were more frequent in patients than controls. Strong same-batch co-clustering of samples appeared with F measure clustering.

Built from TCR beta cDNA, the libraries had unique molecular identifiers in them. MiXCR was run by TCRdb on the PCR reads, yielding one entry per CDR3 protein. The data contain 600,000 to 750,000 distinct CDR3 sequences, roughly three fifths of them singletons. This CDR3 is 13 amino acids long. V lost 1 base and J 6 bases, leaving 12 bases between the germline ends. Germline V gives CDR1 SQVTM, CDR2 ANQGSEA. The rearrangement uses TRBV29-1 and TRBJ1-1, with TRBD1 as a possible D gene (5 bases). The sample comprised blood. This receptor was identified in a girl aged 2 to 9 with multiple sclerosis. The CDR3 nucleotides read TGCAGCGTTGAAGGAAGGGGAGGTGCTGAAGCTTTCTTT. It is translated as CSVEGRGGAEAFF.